Shown below are 15 T cell receptor beta chains from a single sample sequenced in a study of T cell changes during pregnancy in multiple sclerosis. Assay used: immunoSEQ multiplex PCR; TCRdb lists only in-frame clones, some missing. The data show about 38,000 clones, approximately 94% seen once. Material: CD4+ T cells from peripheral blood mononuclear cells, obtained in the second trimester of pregnancy. These receptors all stem from a female donor with multiple sclerosis, enrolled in a pregnancy study.

The rearrangement links TRBV5-4 to TRBJ1-3; 10 bases match TRBD1. The ends lost 3 bases at V and 6 bases at J; junction bases unmatched: 6. This CDR3 is 15 amino acids long. Germline CDR1 and CDR2: SGHNT and YYREEE (reference sequence). CDR3 sequence: CASSSDRGMENTIYF. The DNA of the CDR3 is TGTGCCAGCAGCTCGGACAGGGGGATGGAAAACACCATATATTTT.

This sequence joins TRBV13 and TRBJ1-1, with D uncertain. With 3 bases removed from V and 4 bases from J, the gap between germline ends came to 15 bases. The CDR3 is 15 amino acids. Germline CDR1 and CDR2: PRHDT and FYEKMQ (reference sequence). DNA for the CDR3: TGTGCCAGCAGCTTGGGCGGGCGGCCGAGCACTGAAGCTTTCTTT. This encodes CASSLGGRPSTEAFF.

This chain links TRBV30 with TRBJ1-5; D call uncertain. Trimming stripped 1 base from V and 2 bases from J, with 6 bases between. CDR1 and CDR2 (germline): GTSNPN, SVGIG (reference sequence). CDR3 size: 13 residues. The DNA for the CDR3 is TGTGCCTGGAGTGACGGGGGCAATCAGCCCCAGCATTTT. It is translated as CAWSDGGNQPQHF.

V and J are TRBV7-3 and TRBJ1-1, with D unclear. Germline V gene sequence: CDR1 SGHTA, CDR2 FQGTGA. This CDR3 is 13 amino acids long. The V end was cut by 6 bases, the J end by 0 bases, with 8 bases between. This chain's CDR3 is CASSVHMNTEAFF. The CDR3 DNA follows: TGTGCCAGCAGTGTCCACATGAACACTGAAGCTTTCTTT.

The chain links TRBV19 to TRBJ1-1; D possibly corresponds to TRBD1 (5 bases). This CDR3 is built from 12 residues. The germline V gene encodes CDR1 LNHDA and CDR2 SQIVND (reference sequence). V was clipped by 9 bases and J by 0 bases, with 8 bases between them. CDR3 DNA: TGTGCCAGCCTAGGGGTGAACACTGAAGCTTTCTTT. Protein sequence: CASLGVNTEAFF.

This chain uses TRBV5-1 with TRBJ2-3; D possibly corresponds to TRBD2 (6 bases). The CDR3 has 15 residues. Germline loops: CDR1 SGHRS, CDR2 YFSETQ. Trimming shortened V by 6 bases and J by 2 bases, and 16 bases separated the two germline ends. The CDR3 reads CASTKSGVPTDTQYF. CDR3 coding DNA: TGCGCCAGCACCAAGTCGGGAGTCCCCACAGATACGCAGTATTTT.

The rearrangement uses TRBV7-3 and TRBJ2-5, with 9 positions matching TRBD2. Unmatched junction bases numbered 15, after V lost 8 bases and J lost 5 bases. Germline lookup yields CDR1 SGHTA and CDR2 FQGTGA. The CDR3 extends over 16 amino acids. The CDR3 here is CASRPGAGGPGETQYF. In DNA form, the CDR3 reads TGTGCCAGCCGCCCAGGGGCGGGAGGGCCGGGGGAGACCCAGTACTTC. Full variable domain (remainder filled in from reference TRBV7-3 and TRBJ2-5): GAGVSQTPSNKVTEKGKYVELRCDPISGHTALYWYRQSLGQGPEFLIYFQGTGAADDSGLPNDRFFAVRPEGSVSTLKIQRTERGDSAVYLCASRPGAGGPGETQYFGPGTRLLVL.

The chain recombines TRBV7-2 with TRBJ2-7; D may be TRBD1 (6 bases). Per the germline V gene, CDR1 is SGHTA and CDR2 is FQGNSA. V was shortened by 5 bases and J by 3 bases, with 20 bases between the two germline ends. The CDR3 covers 16 residues. The CDR3 is CASSLLPDRNYYEQYF. CDR3 nucleotides: TGTGCCAGCAGCCTCCTCCCCGACAGGAATTACTACGAGCAGTACTTC.

V and J are TRBV6-1 and TRBJ2-1; TRBD1 is a possible D gene (5 bases). The germline V gene encodes CDR1 MNHNS and CDR2 SASEGT. This CDR3 spans 14 amino acids. The V end was cut by 7 bases, the J end by 0 bases, with 10 bases between. CDR3 sequence: CASMGQNSYNEQFF. CDR3 DNA: TGTGCCAGCATGGGGCAGAACTCCTACAATGAGCAGTTCTTC.

The chain couples TRBV6-1 to TRBJ1-1, with a weak D call TRBD1 (5 bases). The CDR3 covers 13 residues. Germline CDR1 MNHNS, CDR2 SASEGT. V was shortened by 5 bases and J by 1 base, with 8 bases between the two germline ends. The CDR3, as DNA: TGTGCCAGCAGTTCTAGGGGGAACACTGAAGCTTTCTTT. Translating gives CASSSRGNTEAFF.

This sequence joins TRBV7-3 and TRBJ1-2; tentatively, D is TRBD1 (5 bases). V was cut by 4 bases and J by 5 bases, with 11 bases left in between. In germline, CDR1 is SGHTA, CDR2 FQGTGA. The CDR3 covers 13 residues. CDR3: CASSYPGEYGYTF. The DNA of the CDR3 is TGTGCCAGCAGCTACCCGGGGGAGTATGGCTACACCTTC. The full variable domain, with the rest looked up from reference TRBV7-3 and TRBJ1-2, is GAGVSQTPSNKVTEKGKYVELRCDPISGHTALYWYRQSLGQGPEFLIYFQGTGAADDSGLPNDRFFAVRPEGSVSTLKIQRTERGDSAVYLCASSYPGEYGYTFGSGTRLTVV.

The chain uses TRBV5-1 and TRBJ2-1; 7 nucleotides line up with TRBD1. The CDR3 has 14 amino acids. The V gene end was trimmed by 2 bases and the J gene end by 8 bases; junction bases not matched to a gene: 7. Germline CDR1 reads SGHRS; CDR2 reads YFSETQ. The DNA of the CDR3 is TGCGCCAGCAGCTTCCTGACAGGGAAGGATGAGCAGTTCTTC. It specifies CASSFLTGKDEQFF.

A single count supports this clone. This chain uses TRBV30 with TRBJ1-1; TRBD1 agrees at 8 bases. The CDR3 has 11 amino acids. Germline V gene sequence: CDR1 GTSNPN, CDR2 SVGIG (reference sequence). Trimming took 2 bases from V and 9 from J; bases not matched to a gene: 2. CDR3 amino acids: CAWSRQGKAFF. DNA of the CDR3: TGTGCCTGGAGTCGACAGGGGAAAGCTTTCTTT.

The rearrangement links TRBV2 to TRBJ2-7, with 7 bases fitting TRBD1. Germline V gene lookup returns CDR1 SNHLY and CDR2 FYNNEI. V was clipped by 6 bases and J by 5 bases; unmatched bases: 7. The CDR3 totals 13 residues. The CDR3 DNA is TGTGCCAGCAGACCCAACAGGGGTCACGAGCAGTACTTC. This encodes CASRPNRGHEQYF.

The chain links TRBV19 to TRBJ1-3, with 9 bases that match TRBD1. Germline V gene data show CDR1 as LNHDA and CDR2 as SQIVND (reference sequence). The J segment lost 3 bases and the V segment lost 5 bases, leaving 5 bases of the junction unmatched. The CDR3 is 15 amino acids. CDR3 amino acids: CASSEAGQGGNTIYF. The CDR3 DNA reads TGTGCCAGTAGTGAGGCGGGACAGGGTGGAAACACCATATATTTT.